The rows below give T cell receptor beta chains drawn from one sample of a study of glioma-infiltrating T cells after dendritic cell vaccination. Sequencing was performed with immunoSEQ multiplex PCR; in TCRdb, only in-frame clones are kept and a portion is missing. This sample yields 75,000 to 95,000 clones, of which more than 80% are seen a single time; approximately 2% belongs to the top ten. Sequenced here: blood, sampled after dendritic cell vaccination. The receptors originated from a human donor with glioblastoma. CDR3s include the opening cysteine and the closing phenylalanine or tryptophan. The D gene is left open where the match is weak. The size entry is marked missing in some rows and otherwise reads once, few, many or a size class.

>TRBD2|TRBV4-2|TRBJ2-5|NA
CASSREASGGAETQYF
TGTGCCAGCAGTCGAGAGGCCAGCGGGGGGGCAGAGACCCAGTACTTC
>NA|TRBV6-5|TRBJ2-5|NA
CASNYLGQLQETQYF
TGTGCCAGCAATTATCTAGGACAGCTTCAAGAGACCCAGTACTTC
>NA|TRBV18|TRBJ1-1|NA
CASSPEANTEAFF
TGTGCCAGCTCCCCGGAGGCGAACACTGAAGCTTTCTTT
>NA|TRBV29-1|TRBJ1-1|once
CSVTTVAEAFF
TGCAGCGTCACGACAGTGGCTGAAGCTTTCTTT
>NA|TRBV7-3|TRBJ2-2|NA
CASSLLTGFANTGELFF
TGTGCCAGCAGCTTACTGACAGGCTTCGCGAACACCGGGGAGCTGTTTTTT
>NA|TRBV5-5|TRBJ1-6|NA
CASSPTGLGGGTYNSPLHF
TGTGCCAGCAGCCCTACAGGGTTGGGCGGCGGTACTTATAATTCACCCCTCCACTTT
>NA|TRBV11-2|TRBJ1-1|NA
CASSLGGPEAFF
TGTGCCAGCAGCTTAGGCGGCCCTGAAGCTTTCTTT
>TRBD1|TRBV5-5|TRBJ1-2|NA
CASSRQATGGEKYGYTF
TGTGCCAGCAGCAGACAAGCCACAGGGGGCGAGAAGTACGGCTACACCTTC
>NA|TRBV5-6|TRBJ2-7|NA
CASSLQREQYF
TGTGCCAGCAGCTTGCAGAGGGAGCAGTACTTC
>NA|TRBV5-1|TRBJ1-1|NA
CASSLGYSTSEAFF
TGCGCCAGCAGCTTGGGGTATAGTACTTCTGAAGCTTTCTTT
>NA|TRBV5-1|TRBJ2-2|NA
CASSHYSNTGELFF
TGCGCCAGCAGCCACTATAGCAACACCGGGGAGCTGTTTTTT
>TRBD2|TRBV9|TRBJ2-1|NA
CASSAVLASGRGKNEQFF
TGTGCCAGCAGCGCCGTACTTGCTAGCGGGAGAGGGAAAAATGAGCAGTTCTTC
>TRBD1|TRBV2|TRBJ1-4|NA
CASSGQGRNEKLFF
TGTGCCAGCAGTGGACAGGGGCGGAATGAAAAACTGTTTTTT
>NA|TRBV15|TRBJ2-2|once
CATARRRDGELFF
TGTGCCACCGCCAGGCGCCGAGACGGGGAGCTGTTTTTT
>NA|TRBV9|TRBJ1-4|NA
CASSVGPSEKLFF
TGTGCCAGCAGCGTAGGGCCGTCTGAAAAACTGTTTTTT
>NA|TRBV25-1|TRBJ2-6|NA
CARKYSSGANVLTF
TGTGCCAGAAAATACAGCTCTGGGGCCAACGTCCTGACTTTC
>NA|TRBV14|TRBJ2-3|few
CASSQFSFAGSQDTQYF
TGTGCCAGCAGCCAATTCTCGTTTGCAGGGTCTCAAGATACGCAGTATTTT
>TRBD1|TRBV5-4|TRBJ1-4|NA
CASSLGGQLNEKLFF
TGTGCCAGCAGCTTGGGGGGACAGCTTAATGAAAAACTGTTTTTT
>NA|TRBV30|TRBJ1-1|NA
CAWNFQGNTEAFF
TGTGCCTGGAATTTTCAGGGTAACACTGAAGCTTTCTTT
>TRBD2|TRBV7-3|TRBJ2-2|once
CASSMLSGTSGIGGELFF
TGTGCCAGCAGCATGCTTTCCGGGACTAGCGGGATAGGCGGGGAGCTGTTTTTT
>NA|TRBV15|TRBJ1-2|NA
CATSPRDGGYTF
TGTGCCACCAGTCCGAGGGATGGTGGCTACACCTTC
>NA|TRBV5-6|TRBJ2-3|NA
CASSFWESTDTQYF
TGTGCCAGCAGCTTTTGGGAGAGCACAGATACGCAGTATTTT
>NA|TRBV28|TRBJ2-1|NA
CASSGSGYGGFF
TGTGCCAGCAGTGGCAGCGGGTATGGGGGGTTCTTC
>NA|TRBV6-5|TRBJ1-1|NA
CASSYSMIRGDTEAFF
TGTGCCAGCAGTTACTCTATGATCCGGGGGGACACTGAAGCTTTCTTT